This entry lists 12 T cell receptor beta chains sequenced from one sample in a study of spatial heterogeneity in lung cancer. Study-level points and caveats: Within tumors, counts of expanded alpha and beta TCRs tracked tumor mutation counts.

Time point defined: sample taken at primary tumor resection. These receptors are not linked to any known antigen. TCRdb reprocessed the 5' RACE reads with MiXCR, giving one entry per CDR3 protein. The top ten hold roughly 10% of the sample, which has roughly 7,000 distinct CDR3 sequences, 11% to 15% seen once. Sequenced here: lung tumor tissue, sampled at surgery. The origin of the receptors is a female donor with early-stage non-small cell lung cancer.

This clonotype was seen ten or more times. This beta chain represents an off-target read in a library built for alpha chains; its size is of limited meaning. The gene calls are TRBV18 and TRBJ1-1, with D maybe TRBD1 (5 bases). Germline V gene data show CDR1 as KGHSH and CDR2 as LQKENI. The length of the CDR3 is 16 residues. Trimming stripped 7 bases from V and 1 base from J, with 19 bases between. This CDR3 reads CASFPLPTVQNTEAFF. Written as DNA, the CDR3 is TGTGCCAGCTTCCCGTTACCGACAGTGCAGAACACTGAAGCTTTCTTT.

This clonotype is labeled as medium-sized. A library made for alpha chains picked up this beta chain off target, so its size means little. The chain recombines TRBV10-3 with TRBJ1-6; the D gene is possibly TRBD1 (5 bases). V was trimmed by 8 bases and J by 3 bases, leaving 8 bases between them. The CDR3 loop spans 13 amino acids. The germline gives CDR1 ENHRY, CDR2 SYGVKD. Here the CDR3 DNA reads TGTGCCATCCGACAGTTCTATAATTCACCCCTCCACTTT. Translated, it gives CAIRQFYNSPLHF.

This clonotype was observed many times. Since the library was made to target alpha chains, this beta chain is a stray read and its abundance is not meaningful. The chain couples TRBV30 to TRBJ1-1; perhaps TRBD1 as D (5 bases). This CDR3 comprises 13 residues. Per the germline V gene, CDR1 is GTSNPN and CDR2 is SVGIG (reference sequence). Trimming left V 1 base short and J 2 bases short, with 8 bases between. The CDR3 loop is CAWSGGFNTEAFF. The DNA of the CDR3 is TGTGCCTGGAGTGGGGGGTTTAACACTGAAGCTTTCTTT. Supplemented by reference TRBV30 and TRBJ1-1, the full variable domain reads SQTIHQWPATLVQPVGSPLSLECTVEGTSNPNLYWYRQAAGRGLQLLFYSVGIGQISSEVPQNLSASRPQDRQFILSSKKLLLSDSGFYLCAWSGGFNTEAFFGQGTRLTVV.

Sample share makes this clonotype medium-sized (0.01 to 0.1%). With the library built for alpha chains, this beta chain is off target and its frequency is not meaningful. The chain joins TRBV5-1 to TRBJ2-1; D assignment may be TRBD1 or TRBD2 (5 bases each). V lost 7 bases and J lost 1, with 9 bases in between. Germline loops: CDR1 SGHRS, CDR2 YFSETQ. This CDR3 contains 13 residues. This chain's CDR3 is CASRDGSYNEQFF. The CDR3 coding sequence is TGCGCCAGCCGGGACGGGTCCTACAATGAGCAGTTCTTC.

In this sample, this clonotype turned up many times. This beta chain is an unintended read in a library built for alpha chains; its size means little. The chain employs TRBV20-1 and TRBJ2-7, with TRBD1 identical over 9 bases. The CDR3 totals 15 residues. J gave up 2 bases and V 5 bases, and 10 bases lay outside the gene matches. Germline CDR1 DFQATT, CDR2 SNEGSKA (reference sequence). The chain's CDR3 is CSARKATGGPYEQYF. The CDR3 DNA follows: TGCAGTGCTCGCAAGGCGACAGGGGGTCCCTACGAGCAGTACTTC.

By share of the sample, this clonotype is medium-sized (0.01 to 0.1%). Little can be read into the size of this beta chain, an off-target read in a library designed for alpha chains. The rearrangement links TRBV7-2 to TRBJ2-4, with D perhaps TRBD2 (5 bases). CDR1 is SGHTA, CDR2 FQGNSA, per germline. The CDR3 consists of 13 residues. The germline V and J ends were trimmed by 5 bases and 0 bases, with 5 bases remaining between them. The CDR3 nucleotides are TGTGCCAGCAGCCGGGAAGCCAAAAACATTCAGTACTTC. Encoded protein: CASSREAKNIQYF.

This clonotype appeared many times. The size of this beta chain means little, since it is a stray read in a library made for alpha chains. The chain has TRBV4-2 and TRBJ2-3, with TRBD2 identical over 13 bases. CDR1 is LGHNA, CDR2 YNFKEQ, per germline. The ends lost 0 bases at V and 6 bases at J; junction bases unmatched: 9. CDR3 size: 18 residues. CDR3 bases: TGTGCCAGCAGCCAAGAAGGAAGACTAGCGGGGGGTCTCGATACGCAGTATTTT. Amino acids: CASSQEGRLAGGLDTQYF.

About this clonotype: Within a library made for alpha chains, this beta chain is off target, and its count is uninformative. This chain connects TRBV6-5 to TRBJ1-1; D is ambiguous. Trimming took off 7 bases at V and 0 bases at J, with 12 bases between the two ends. Germline V gene sequence: CDR1 MNHEY, CDR2 SVGAGI. This CDR3 comprises 14 residues. The CDR3 spells CASIRSYMNTEAFF. CDR3 DNA sequence: TGTGCCAGCATCCGGAGCTATATGAACACTGAAGCTTTCTTT.

Many counts were recorded for this clonotype. This beta chain came through as a stray read in a library set up for alpha chains, and its size says little. J is TRBJ1-2 and V is TRBV28, with D tentatively TRBD1 (5 bases). The V gene lost 6 bases and the J gene lost 5 bases, with 7 bases spanning the gap. Germline V gives CDR1 MDHEN, CDR2 SYDVKM. The CDR3 runs to 11 residues. The CDR3 coding sequence is TGTGCCAGCAGCAAGGGGTATGGCTACACCTTC. Protein product: CASSKGYGYTF.

As for this clonotype: Within a library made for alpha chains, this beta chain is off target, and its count is uninformative. This chain joins TRBV12-3 or TRBV12-4 and TRBJ1-1; D is perhaps TRBD1 (5 bases). Trimming removed 4 bases from V and 11 bases from J, with 17 bases in between. The CDR3 contains 13 residues. The CDR3 loop reads CASSWGGTPRAFF. In DNA, the CDR3 is TGTGCCAGCAGTTGGGGGGGAACTCCACGGGCTTTCTTT.

This clonotype was seen a handful of times. The library was designed around alpha chains, so this beta chain is a stray read whose abundance carries little weight. The chain has TRBV6-6 and TRBJ2-1, with 13 bases fitting TRBD2. The CDR3 covers 12 residues. The V gene's germline CDR1 is MNHNY and CDR2 SVGAGI (reference sequence). Trimming removed 7 bases from V and 10 bases from J; junction bases left unmatched: 1. CDR3 sequence: CASKLAGGEQFF. The CDR3 region has the DNA TGTGCCAGCAAACTAGCGGGGGGGGAGCAGTTCTTC.

This clonotype occurred many times. This beta chain is an unintended read in a library built for alpha chains; its size means little. This chain uses TRBV27 with TRBJ1-5; D possibly corresponds to TRBD1 (6 bases). The CDR3 has 14 amino acids. Germline CDR1 reads MNHEY; CDR2 reads SMNVEV (reference sequence). V dropped 5 bases and J dropped 9 bases, with 17 bases sitting between them. CDR3 sequence reads: CASSPQGWGGPQHF. The CDR3 nucleotides are TGTGCCAGCAGTCCCCAGGGGTGGGGTGGGCCCCAGCATTTT.